These T cell receptor beta chains were read from a single sample in a study of CD8+CD57+ T cells in acquired aplastic anemia. TCRdb re-called the reads with MiXCR, one entry per CDR3 protein. Of 260,000 or so distinct CDR3 sequences listed, approximately 45% are singletons. Source material: sorted CD4+, CD8+, or CD8+CD57+ T cells (not recorded which) from PBMCs. All receptors come from a human donor with aplastic anemia. CDR3s include the opening cysteine and the closing phenylalanine or tryptophan. Each record gives: D gene, J gene, V gene, clone size, CDR3 protein, CDR3 DNA. The D gene is left open where the match is weak. Rows may omit the clone size; those that give it use once, few, many or a size class.

>-|TRBJ2-1|TRBV5-6|-
CASSLDYISYNEQLF
TGTGCCAGCAGCCTGGACTATATCTCCTACAATGAGCAGCTCTTC
>TRBD1|TRBJ2-7|TRBV15|-
CASSLSRGQGHF
TGTGCCAGCAGTTTGTCTAGGGGACAGGGGCACTTC
>TRBD1|TRBJ2-1|TRBV5-8|many
CASSAGQGTYNEQFF
TGTGCCAGCAGCGCGGGACAGGGCACCTACAATGAGCAGTTCTTC
>TRBD1|TRBJ1-1|TRBV10-3|-
CAANRGESTEAFF
TGTGCCGCCAACAGGGGGGAGTCGACTGAAGCTTTCTTT
>-|TRBJ1-3|TRBV9|many
CASSQAGGSSGNTIYF
TGTGCCAGCAGCCAGGCGGGGGGAAGCTCTGGAAACACCATATATTTT
>-|TRBJ1-2|TRBV7-2|once
CASSGPQGPGTF
TGTGCCAGCAGCGGCCCGCAGGGTCCTGGTACCTTC
>TRBD1|TRBJ1-1|TRBV29-1|-
CSSRTGGENTEAFF
TGCAGCTCAAGGACAGGGGGCGAGAACACTGAAGCTTTCTTT
>-|TRBJ1-1|TRBV15|many
CATSRDLPNEAFF
TGTGCCACCAGCAGAGATCTGCCTAATGAAGCTTTCTTT
>-|TRBJ1-3|TRBV7-9|-
CALKGGNENTIYF
TGTGCCCTAAAGGGGGGAAATGAAAACACCATATATTTT
>-|TRBJ1-1|TRBV7-9|-
CASSGGKSEAFF
TGTGCCAGCAGCGGGGGGAAGAGTGAAGCTTTCTTT
>-|TRBJ1-6|TRBV9|-
CASSSVDEGAHSPLHF
TGTGCCAGCAGCTCCGTTGATGAAGGAGCTCATTCACCCCTCCACTTT
>-|TRBJ1-6|TRBV5-5|many
CASSLLASRFPLHF
TGTGCCAGCAGCTTGTTGGCATCCAGGTTCCCCCTCCACTTT
>TRBD2|TRBJ2-3|TRBV27|few
CASRRALAPSDTQYF
TGTGCCAGCCGTAGGGCACTAGCGCCCTCAGATACGCAGTATTTT
>-|TRBJ2-7|TRBV27|-
CASSLYGGRYEQYF
TGTGCCAGCAGTTTATATGGTGGGCGCTACGAGCAGTACTTC
>-|TRBJ2-5|TRBV12-3/TRBV12-4|-
CASTPGTFQETQYF
TGTGCCAGCACCCCCGGGACCTTCCAAGAGACCCAGTACTTC
>TRBD2|TRBJ2-3|TRBV6-1|once
CANSGLAGTTDTQYF
TGTGCCAACAGCGGATTAGCGGGGACCACAGATACGCAGTATTTT
>TRBD1|TRBJ2-7|TRBV7-2|-
CASSQTGYYEQYF
TGTGCCAGCAGTCAGACAGGGTACTACGAGCAGTACTTC
>-|TRBJ1-1|TRBV19|many
CASSIAAGLATEAFF
TGTGCCAGTAGTATCGCGGCAGGCTTGGCTACTGAAGCTTTCTTT
>TRBD2|TRBJ2-1|TRBV10-3|-
CAISWTSSQEGPEQFF
TGTGCCATCAGTTGGACTAGCAGCCAAGAAGGACCTGAGCAGTTCTTC
>TRBD1|TRBJ1-2|TRBV25-1|-
CASRHKYRTGQSRTNYGYTF
TGTGCCAGCAGACACAAGTACCGGACAGGGCAATCACGAACTAACTATGGCTACACCTTC
>-|TRBJ2-5|TRBV20-1|-
CSANGPLGETQYF
TGCAGTGCTAACGGCCCCCTGGGAGAGACCCAGTACTTC
>TRBD1|TRBJ2-7|TRBV5-8|-
CASSAGQGVLYEQYF
TGTGCCAGCAGCGCCGGACAGGGGGTCTTATACGAGCAGTACTTC
>TRBD1|TRBJ1-1|TRBV6-1|-
CASILQGEEAFF
TGTGCCAGCATTCTACAGGGGGAGGAAGCTTTCTTT
>TRBD2|TRBJ2-1|TRBV12-3/TRBV12-4|few
CASRLLAGGASVSHNEQFF
TGTGCCAGCCGTCTGCTTGCGGGGGGGGCTTCTGTCAGCCACAATGAGCAGTTCTTC
>-|TRBJ2-5|TRBV20-1|few
CSPEGGTETQYF
TGCAGCCCAGAGGGAGGTACAGAGACCCAGTACTTC
>TRBD2|TRBJ2-1|TRBV7-9|many
CASSQDSPSGDYNEQFF
TGCGCCAGCAGCCAAGATAGTCCTAGCGGGGACTACAATGAGCAGTTCTTC
>-|TRBJ1-2|TRBV25-1|few
CASSSLTGRRHGYTF
TGTGCCAGCAGTTCCCTAACAGGGAGGCGACATGGCTACACCTTC
>-|TRBJ1-4|TRBV20-1|-
CSARERGANEKLFF
TGCAGTGCTAGAGAAAGGGGGGCTAATGAAAAACTGTTTTTT
>-|TRBJ1-1|TRBV10-1|many
CASSETGLRSEAFF
TGCGCCAGCAGTGAGACAGGACTTCGTTCTGAAGCTTTCTTT
>-|TRBJ1-2|TRBV7-9|-
CASSLGEGSDYGYTF
TGTGCCAGCAGCTTGGGTGAGGGATCCGACTATGGCTACACCTTC
>-|TRBJ2-7|TRBV7-8|-
CASSLVGSAYEQYF
TGTGCCAGCAGCTTAGTGGGGAGTGCCTACGAGCAGTACTTC
>TRBD2|TRBJ2-6|TRBV10-3|-
CAISESGGRGAGANVLTF
TGTGCCATCAGTGAGTCGGGGGGGCGGGGGGCAGGGGCCAACGTCCTGACTTTC
>TRBD1|TRBJ2-5|TRBV2|-
CASSESGQVRKTQYF
TGTGCCAGCAGTGAGAGTGGACAGGTCCGGAAGACCCAGTACTTC
>-|TRBJ2-5|TRBV3-1|-
CASSLTRAVTETQYF
TGTGCCAGCAGCCTAACAAGAGCGGTTACGGAGACCCAGTACTTC
>-|TRBJ1-6|TRBV11-2|-
CASSLAGTRLSSPLHF
TGTGCCAGCAGCTTAGCAGGTACCCGACTTTCTTCACCCCTCCACTTT
>TRBD2|TRBJ2-5|TRBV10-1|-
CASSETASGKQETQYF
TGCGCCAGCAGTGAAACGGCTAGCGGGAAGCAAGAGACCCAGTACTTC
>TRBD1|TRBJ1-5|TRBV2|-
CASSQGAPDQPQHF
TGTGCCAGCAGCCAGGGGGCACCGGATCAGCCCCAGCATTTT
>-|TRBJ2-5|TRBV27|many
CASSLSGGRQETQYF
TGTGCCAGCAGTTTATCGGGGGGACGGCAAGAGACCCAGTACTTC
>-|TRBJ2-1|TRBV28|many
CASSSGVYNEQFF
TGTGCCAGCAGTTCCGGGGTCTACAATGAGCAGTTCTTC
>-|TRBJ2-7|TRBV20-1|-
CSAKDHRGGHEQYF
TGCAGTGCTAAGGATCACAGGGGAGGCCACGAGCAGTACTTC
>-|TRBJ2-7|TRBV3-1|few
CASSPSRLGSTYEQYF
TGTGCCAGCAGCCCAAGCCGTCTCGGATCCACCTACGAGCAGTACTTC
>-|TRBJ2-5|TRBV2|many
CATRDRRKTQYF
TGTGCCACTCGGGACCGTCGGAAGACCCAGTACTTC
>-|TRBJ2-1|TRBV5-8|-
CASSLREGAVDHSSYNEQFF
TGTGCCAGCAGCTTGAGGGAAGGAGCGGTCGATCATAGCTCCTACAATGAGCAGTTCTTC
>-|TRBJ2-1|TRBV7-8|-
CASSLVSAGAIYNEQFF
TGTGCCAGCAGCTTAGTCTCTGCGGGGGCAATCTACAATGAGCAGTTCTTC
>TRBD1|TRBJ2-7|TRBV5-1|-
CASSLRGTAYEQYF
TGCGCCAGCAGCTTGAGGGGGACAGCCTACGAGCAGTACTTC
>TRBD2|TRBJ2-4|TRBV20-1|-
CSAPVTSGGANIQYF
TGCAGTGCTCCTGTAACTAGCGGGGGGGCCAACATTCAGTACTTC
>-|TRBJ2-3|TRBV2|few
CASSPRQRGTDTQYF
TGTGCCAGCAGCCCCCGGCAGCGGGGCACAGATACGCAGTATTTT
>-|TRBJ1-5|TRBV15|-
CATSRDQGYSNQPQHF
TGTGCCACCAGCAGAGACCAGGGATATAGCAATCAGCCCCAGCATTTT